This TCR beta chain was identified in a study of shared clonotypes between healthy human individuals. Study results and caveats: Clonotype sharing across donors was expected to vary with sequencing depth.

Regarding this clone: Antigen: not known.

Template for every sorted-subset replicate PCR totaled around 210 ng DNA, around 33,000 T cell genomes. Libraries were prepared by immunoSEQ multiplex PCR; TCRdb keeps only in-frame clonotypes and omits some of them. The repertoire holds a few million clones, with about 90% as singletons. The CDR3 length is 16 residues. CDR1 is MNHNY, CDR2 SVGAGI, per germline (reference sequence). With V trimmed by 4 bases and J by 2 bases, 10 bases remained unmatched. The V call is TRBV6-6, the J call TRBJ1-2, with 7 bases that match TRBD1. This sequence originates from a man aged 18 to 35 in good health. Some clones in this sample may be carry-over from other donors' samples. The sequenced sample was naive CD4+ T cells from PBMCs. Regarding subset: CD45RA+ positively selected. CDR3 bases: TGTGCCAGCAGTTCGCCTGACAGGGCGAAGAACTATGGCTACACCTTC. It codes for CASSSPDRAKNYGYTF.